The rows below give T cell receptor beta chains drawn from one sample of a study of tumor and adjacent non-tumor tissue in lung cancer. TCRdb re-called the multiplex PCR reads through MiXCR, storing one row per CDR3 protein. The repertoire holds some 74,000 distinct CDR3 sequences, just under 75% seen once, with about a tenth in the top ten. Input material: lung tumor tissue. These receptors were taken from a woman in her 40s with non-small cell lung cancer. CDR3s leave out the opening cysteine and the closing phenylalanine or tryptophan. Fields, in order: J gene, V gene, CDR3 protein.

TRBJ1-1 | TRBV7-9 | ASGLESLDTEAF
TRBJ1-4 | TRBV5-4 | ACSATTGDEKLF
TRBJ1-5 | TRBV7-9 | ASSLGRGNSNQPQH
TRBJ2-7 | TRBV6-2/TRBV6-3 | ANTDKRGLAGNEQY
TRBJ2-5 | TRBV5-6 | ASSPSLGTQY
TRBJ2-5 | TRBV6-1 | ASSKVIAGGPSWY
TRBJ1-4 | TRBV30 | AWSTWGSEDEKLF
TRBJ2-4 | TRBV29-1 | SVVIMVVGVEDVQY
TRBJ2-1 | TRBV11-2 | VNSLGTSYNELF
TRBJ2-6 | TRBV6-1 | ASRIGGSGANVLT
TRBJ2-1 | TRBV6-5 | ASNYSVFAQTYNEQF
TRBJ2-1 | TRBV5-5 | AGSFNSGSSNERF
TRBJ2-1 | TRBV5-4 | ASSRSGQGYNEQF
TRBJ1-1 | TRBV14 | ASSWGDCFAEAF
TRBJ1-6 | TRBV25-1 | ASSPVTVYNSPLH
TRBJ1-5 | TRBV11-2 | ASSHGGQDSNQPQY
TRBJ2-7 | TRBV28 | ASSSILRTTYKQY
TRBJ2-1 | TRBV11-2 | ASSSRILTSGGLREQI
TRBJ2-1 | TRBV6-6 | ASSYSRGGIENEQF
TRBJ2-5 | TRBV28 | ASSLFTGGEGTQY
TRBJ2-7 | TRBV6-5 | ASSKPRTGYYEQY
TRBJ2-5 | TRBV4-1 | ASSQDRRRTNETQY
TRBJ1-5 | TRBV6-5 | SSSHRGGAQAQH
TRBJ2-7 | TRBV13 | ASSLTWTGGYEQY
TRBJ2-4 | TRBV28 | ASRPRPRRNIQY
TRBJ2-7 | TRBV11-2 | ASSSQDRVYEQY
TRBJ2-3 | TRBV4-2 | ANSNGQTGGTDTQY
TRBJ2-7 | TRBV6-2/TRBV6-3 | VRSPQTDTYEQY
TRBJ1-5 | TRBV7-2 | ASSPQGYSNQPQH
TRBJ2-2 | TRBV5-1 | ASSRRTGTGELF
TRBJ1-2 | TRBV29-1 | SVEDRVNYGHT
TRBJ2-1 | TRBV11-2 | ASTRSGDYNEQF
TRBJ1-2 | TRBV11-2 | ASNLPQVAYGYT
TRBJ2-5 | TRBV18 | ACSPGVKSGETQY
TRBJ2-7 | TRBV11-2 | ASSQPRGTHYEQY
TRBJ2-5 | TRBV6-5 | ASTKAFQETQY
TRBJ1-6 | TRBV6-1 | VATGQGNSPLH
TRBJ1-4 | TRBV29-1 | SEGGGIVDEKLF
TRBJ2-7 | TRBV11-3 | ASSLSGYEQY
TRBJ2-1 | TRBV5-1 | AGSATSGAYNEQF
TRBJ2-1 | TRBV9 | ASSVAWREGRNEQF
TRBJ2-1 | TRBV13 | ASSYSAPWEQC
TRBJ2-3 | TRBV4-2 | ASSRTSLTSTDTQY
TRBJ2-5 | TRBV11-3 | ASSPGETAQETQY
TRBJ2-3 | TRBV6-5 | VSSYSISTDTQY
TRBJ2-4 | TRBV6-1 | ASSDRGLWGTKY
TRBJ2-5 | TRBV11-2 | ASTRSTSRRETQY
TRBJ1-2 | TRBV11-2 | TSGLSQGAYGYT
TRBJ2-1 | TRBV11-2 | ARSKTLAALHNEQF
TRBJ2-3 | TRBV4-1 | ASSQDAAEGPLDTQY
TRBJ2-7 | TRBV23-1 | ASSLQPITYEQY
TRBJ1-2 | TRBV12-3/TRBV12-4 | GSRKYKDGYT
TRBJ1-3 | TRBV6-6 | ASSYGGREIGNTIY